The clone carrying this TCR beta chain was picked up many times. This entry is derived from a study of human T cells and chemical hapten exposure. TCRdb reanalysed the RACE reads using MiXCR and keeps one entry per CDR3 protein. The sample shows some 400,000 distinct CDR3 sequences, more than 4.5% of them seen only once. Time point in this sample: pre-sensitization, week 0. The treatment here: therapeutic diphenylcyclopropenone sensitization with weekly scalp DPC. Germline values: CDR1 DFQATT, CDR2 SNEGSKA (reference sequence). The CDR3 consists of 16 residues. V was clipped by 2 bases and J by 0 bases; unmatched bases: 8.

The chain has TRBV20-1 and TRBJ2-3; 7 positions agree with TRBD2. The TCR was taken from a woman in her fifties or sixties with alopecia areata. Some clones in this sample may be carry-over from other donors' samples. Sequencing used whole blood, obtained in connection with sensitization to the hapten diphenylcyclopropenone (DPC). CDR3 sequence: CSARKLAKASTDTQYF. In DNA, the CDR3 is TGCAGTGCTAGAAAACTAGCGAAGGCTAGCACAGATACGCAGTATTTT.